The source of this TCR beta chain is a study of T cell changes during pregnancy in multiple sclerosis. Per germline, CDR1 MNHEY and CDR2 SVGAGI. The V gene lost 7 bases and the J gene lost 5 bases, with 9 bases spanning the gap. There are 12 residues in the CDR3. Repertoires were generated with immunoSEQ multiplex PCR, while TCRdb's copy carries only in-frame clones and drops some. The sample yields 100,000 or so clones, about 94% seen once. The sequence was obtained from a female donor with multiple sclerosis, enrolled in a pregnancy study. The chain links TRBV6-5 to TRBJ1-3; unclear D gene. The sequences come from peripheral blood, collected before pregnancy. CDR3 amino acids: CASTPDRNTIYF. The CDR3 nucleotides are TGTGCCAGCACCCCCGACAGAAACACCATATATTTT.